Below are 29 T cell receptor beta chains sequenced from a single sample in a study of blood T cell repertoires in COVID-19. Profiled with immunoSEQ multiplex PCR; TCRdb holds only in-frame clones, not every one. This repertoire shows 59,000 or so clones, 75% to 90% found once; its top ten account for approximately 12%. The source material was peripheral blood. These receptors were taken from a human donor in a cohort sampled during active COVID-19.

This chain links TRBV19 with TRBJ2-1; perhaps TRBD2 as D (5 bases). In germline, CDR1 is LNHDA, CDR2 SQIVND (reference sequence). This CDR3 spans 13 amino acids. The V gene lost 8 bases and the J gene lost 5 bases, with 13 bases spanning the gap. CDR3 in DNA: TGTGCCAGTCGGCTAGCCTGGGACAATGAGCAGTTCTTC. Translating it yields CASRLAWDNEQFF.

The chain has TRBV5-1 and TRBJ2-4; tentatively, D is TRBD1 (6 bases). The CDR3 runs 16 residues. Germline V gives CDR1 SGHRS, CDR2 YFSETQ. V lost 0 bases to trimming and J lost 3 bases, with 13 bases between them. CDR3 loop: CASSLGGRIGKNIQYF. The CDR3 DNA reads TGCGCCAGCAGCTTGGGGGGGCGAATAGGCAAAAACATTCAGTACTTC.

The count of this clone is one. V is TRBV18 and J is TRBJ2-5, with D unclear. The germline V and J ends were trimmed by 0 bases and 5 bases, with 4 bases remaining between them. The CDR3 spans 12 residues. The germline gives CDR1 KGHSH, CDR2 LQKENI. CDR3 protein: CASSPPSETQYF. Written as DNA, the CDR3 is TGTGCCAGCTCACCACCCTCGGAGACCCAGTACTTC.

The chain joins TRBV4-1 to TRBJ2-1, with 10 bases lining up with TRBD2. CDR3 size: 17 residues. Germline V gene sequence: CDR1 MGHRA, CDR2 YSYEKL. Trimming took 4 bases from V and 7 from J; bases not matched to a gene: 13. Here the CDR3 DNA reads TGCGCCAGCAGCCGAACCACGAGCGGGGGGGCCGTTAATGAGCAGTTCTTC. Amino acid sequence: CASSRTTSGGAVNEQFF.

This chain connects TRBV28 to TRBJ1-1, with TRBD1 as a possible D gene (5 bases). Germline assignment: CDR1 MDHEN and CDR2 SYDVKM. The CDR3 runs to 14 residues. Trimming took 6 bases from V and 5 from J, leaving 16 bases between them. The CDR3 DNA is TGTGCCAGCAGGACTGGGGGAGGAGAGACTGAAGCTTTCTTT. This gives the protein CASRTGGGETEAFF.

The V gene is TRBV6-6, the J gene TRBJ2-3; 8 positions agree with TRBD1. Trimming took 2 bases from V and 4 from J; bases not matched to a gene: 2. Germline lookup yields CDR1 MNHNY and CDR2 SVGAGI (reference sequence). The CDR3 contains 14 residues. CDR3 in DNA: TGTGCCAGCAGTTACCAGACAGGGGCAGATACGCAGTATTTT. Amino acids: CASSYQTGADTQYF.

V is TRBV12-3 or TRBV12-4 and J is TRBJ2-3; D is unresolved. Trimming stripped 3 bases from V and 2 bases from J, with 6 bases between. The length of the CDR3 is 13 residues. CDR3 DNA: TGTGCCAGCAGTTTTCGCGACACAGATACGCAGTATTTT. This encodes CASSFRDTDTQYF.

This rearrangement joins TRBV5-1 to TRBJ1-1; 10 bases match TRBD1. Germline V gives CDR1 SGHRS, CDR2 YFSETQ. V lost 3 bases, J lost 4 bases, and 3 bases stayed unmatched. The CDR3 consists of 14 residues. CDR3 sequence reads: CASSSDRGRTEAFF. In DNA form, the CDR3 reads TGCGCCAGCAGCTCCGACAGGGGGCGCACTGAAGCTTTCTTT.

This clone came up a few times. The CDR3, as DNA: TGTGCCAGCAGTTCGACAGTAGCTGGGGCTTTCTTT. Its protein product is CASSSTVAGAFF. The rearrangement uses TRBV6-5 and TRBJ1-1; D might be TRBD1 (5 bases). The germline V and J ends were trimmed by 4 bases and 11 bases, with 14 bases remaining between them. Germline loops: CDR1 MNHEY, CDR2 SVGAGI. This CDR3 comprises 12 residues.

The CDR3 bases are TGTGCCTGGAGTGTACTACTAGCGGGGTGGGCAGATACGCAGTATTTT. It specifies CAWSVLLAGWADTQYF. V and J are TRBV30 and TRBJ2-3; TRBD2 agrees at 10 bases. This CDR3 comprises 16 residues. J lost 4 bases, V lost 0 bases, and 7 bases had no gene match. The germline V gene has CDR1 GTSNPN and CDR2 SVGIG (reference sequence).

The chain combines TRBV6-5 with TRBJ2-3; D is unclear. The germline gives CDR1 MNHEY, CDR2 SVGAGI. The CDR3 is 16 residues long. The V gene lost 0 bases and the J gene lost 0 bases, with 10 bases spanning the gap. The CDR3 protein is CASSYSIKQSTDTQYF. The CDR3 DNA is TGTGCCAGCAGTTACTCGATAAAGCAAAGCACAGATACGCAGTATTTT.

This clone has only one observation. V and J are TRBV19 and TRBJ2-2; tentatively, D is TRBD1 (6 bases). V lost 5 bases and J lost 0, with 10 bases in between. CDR1 and CDR2 (germline): LNHDA, SQIVND (reference sequence). This CDR3 is built from 15 residues. CDR3 bases: TGTGCCAGTAGTGTCGACAGGTCGAACACCGGGGAGCTGTTTTTT. This gives the protein CASSVDRSNTGELFF.

This clone turned up a few times. The chain links TRBV19 to TRBJ2-5; D is unresolved. Trimming took off 4 bases at V and 2 bases at J, with 11 bases between the two ends. CDR1 is LNHDA and CDR2 is SQIVND in the germline V gene (reference sequence). This CDR3 is 14 amino acids long. For the CDR3, the DNA is TGTGCCAGTAGTAAAATAGAGAGGCAAGAGACCCAGTACTTC. This translates into CASSKIERQETQYF.

The rearrangement uses TRBV7-8 and TRBJ2-1, with D possibly matching TRBD1 (6 bases). V was clipped by 7 bases and J by 0 bases, with 16 bases between them. The CDR3 contains 16 residues. Germline CDR1 SGHVS, CDR2 FQNEAQ. The CDR3 DNA follows: TGTGCCAGCACCTATTCGGGACAAAGCTCCTACAATGAGCAGTTCTTC. Translated, it gives CASTYSGQSSYNEQFF. Together with reference TRBV7-8 and TRBJ2-1, the CDR3 gives the full variable domain: GAGVSQSPRYKVAKRGQDVALRCDPISGHVSLFWYQQALGQGPEFLTYFQNEAQLDKSGLPSDRFFAERPEGSVSTLKIQRTQQEDSAVYLCASTYSGQSSYNEQFFGPGTRLTVL.

This clone appeared a few times. The J gene is TRBJ2-3, the V gene TRBV7-9; TRBD1 agrees at 8 bases. Trimming took 5 bases from V and 6 from J; bases not matched to a gene: 7. The CDR3 is 14 amino acids. Germline CDR1 and CDR2: SEHNR and FQNEAQ (reference sequence). The chain's CDR3 is CASSVRGRDDTQYF. The CDR3 nucleotides are TGTGCCAGCAGCGTCAGGGGGCGCGATGATACGCAGTATTTT. Full variable domain (remainder filled in from reference TRBV7-9 and TRBJ2-3): DTGVSQNPRHKITKRGQNVTFRCDPISEHNRLYWYRQTLGQGPEFLTYFQNEAQLEKSRLLSDRFSAERPKGSFSTLEIQRTEQGDSAMYLCASSVRGRDDTQYFGPGTRLTVL.

The chain has TRBV5-4 and TRBJ2-7; D gene unclear. V lost 4 bases to trimming and J lost 4 bases, with 3 bases between them. Germline V gene sequence: CDR1 SGHNT, CDR2 YYREEE (reference sequence). CDR3 length: 10 residues. This CDR3 reads CASSLYEQYV. The DNA for the CDR3 is TGTGCCAGCAGCCTGTACGAGCAGTACGTC.

V and J are TRBV7-2 and TRBJ2-5; D is uncertain. The germline V gene encodes CDR1 SGHTA and CDR2 FQGNSA. The CDR3 runs to 13 residues. V was clipped by 5 bases and J by 5 bases, with 12 bases between them. Here the CDR3 DNA reads TGTGCCAGCAGCGCCGTGATGGGCGAGACCCAGTACTTC. It is translated as CASSAVMGETQYF.

V and J are TRBV19 and TRBJ2-1; TRBD1 or TRBD2 may be the D gene (10 bases each). Germline assignment: CDR1 LNHDA and CDR2 SQIVND (reference sequence). V shed 4 bases and J shed 5 bases, with 27 bases lying between them. The CDR3 has 19 residues. The CDR3 loop reads CASSTRQGASGGNNNEQFF. The CDR3 region has the DNA TGTGCCAGTAGTACCCGACAGGGGGCTAGCGGGGGAAACAACAATGAGCAGTTCTTC.

This chain joins TRBV9 and TRBJ2-3, with 7 bases lining up with TRBD1. Germline CDR1 and CDR2: SGDLS and YYNGEE. With V trimmed by 2 bases and J by 2 bases, 8 bases remained unmatched. The CDR3 length is 16 residues. The CDR3 protein is CASSVLADRFTDTQYF. The CDR3 bases are TGTGCCAGCAGCGTCCTCGCGGACAGGTTCACAGATACGCAGTATTTT.

This clone was seen just once. This chain uses TRBV12-5 with TRBJ1-3; no clear D gene. The CDR3 spans 17 residues. Trimming stripped 0 bases from V and 3 bases from J, with 15 bases between. Germline CDR1 and CDR2: LGHNT and FRNRAP. CDR3 protein: CASGLVSRALNGNTIYF. The CDR3 bases are TGTGCTAGTGGTTTGGTATCGAGGGCTCTCAATGGAAACACCATATATTTT.

The chain recombines TRBV30 with TRBJ2-3, with 10 bases fitting TRBD2. The CDR3 contains 17 residues. Germline V CDR1 and CDR2: GTSNPN, SVGIG (reference sequence). After removal of 2 bases from V and 4 bases from J, the junction contained 12 bases not matched to a gene. The CDR3 nucleotides read TGTGCCTGGAGTAAAGCTAGCGGGGGACCGGAGTCAGATACGCAGTATTTT. Translation: CAWSKASGGPESDTQYF.

This chain uses TRBV5-6 with TRBJ2-3; 11 positions match TRBD2. CDR3 size: 18 residues. After removal of 0 bases from V and 1 base from J, the junction contained 7 bases not matched to a gene. Germline-derived CDR1 and CDR2 are SGHDT and YYEEEE. The CDR3 spells CASSLARPGLAGTDTQYF. The CDR3 DNA sequence: TGTGCCAGCAGCTTGGCCCGCCCGGGACTAGCGGGCACAGATACGCAGTATTTT.

The CDR3 region has the DNA TGTGCCAGCAGTTCTGACGGACAGGGGGCCCGCTTGGAGACCCAGTACTTC. This gives the protein CASSSDGQGARLETQYF. The rearrangement uses TRBV28 and TRBJ2-5; 11 bases map to TRBD1. Germline lookup yields CDR1 MDHEN and CDR2 SYDVKM. J was trimmed by 5 bases and V by 4 bases; bases with no gene match: 12. This CDR3 contains 17 residues. Full variable domain (outside the CDR3, taken from reference TRBV28 and TRBJ2-5): DVKVTQSSRYLVKRTGEKVFLECVQDMDHENMFWYRQDPGLGLRLIYFSYDVKMKEKGDIPEGYSVSREKKERFSLILESASTNQTSMYLCASSSDGQGARLETQYFGPGTRLLVL.

This clone was observed a few times. CDR3 DNA: TGTGCCAGCAGCGCCACAGGGAACACTGAAGCTTTCTTT. Translating it yields CASSATGNTEAFF. This chain connects TRBV11-3 to TRBJ1-1, with D possibly TRBD1 on 5 matching bases. Germline CDR1 is SGHNT and CDR2 is YENEEA. V was cut by 5 bases and J by 1 base, with 8 bases left in between. The CDR3 contains 13 residues.

The rearrangement links TRBV30 to TRBJ2-4; 10 nucleotides match TRBD1. CDR1 is GTSNPN and CDR2 is SVGIG in the germline V gene (reference sequence). With V trimmed by 1 base and J by 11 bases, 11 bases remained unmatched. CDR3 length: 15 residues. CDR3 sequence (DNA): TGTGCCTGGAGTGAGGAGGGACAGGGGAGTTTATTTCAGTACTTC. Amino acid sequence: CAWSEEGQGSLFQYF.

This rearrangement joins TRBV5-6 to TRBJ2-3; D uncertain. V lost 2 bases to trimming and J lost 0 bases, with 10 bases between them. Germline assignment: CDR1 SGHDT and CDR2 YYEEEE. The length of the CDR3 is 15 residues. CDR3 in amino acids: CASSFPTGSTDTQYF. The CDR3 nucleotides read TGTGCCAGCAGCTTCCCCACTGGTAGCACAGATACGCAGTATTTT.

This chain links TRBV2 with TRBJ1-1, with 8 bases lining up with TRBD1. The germline gives CDR1 SNHLY, CDR2 FYNNEI. The CDR3 consists of 12 residues. V dropped 6 bases and J dropped 8; count of bases not matched to a gene: 5. The DNA for the CDR3 is TGTGCCAGCAGCGGGACAGGACGCGAAGCTTTCTTT. The encoded protein is CASSGTGREAFF. Looking up the rest from reference TRBV2 and TRBJ1-1 gives the full variable domain: EPEVTQTPSHQVTQMGQEVILRCVPISNHLYFYWYRQILGQKVEFLVSFYNNEISEKSEIFDDQFSVERPDGSNFTLKIRSTKLEDSAMYFCASSGTGREAFFGQGTRLTVV.

The V call is TRBV3-1 (or the pseudogene TRBV3-2), the J call TRBJ1-6; 9 bases map to TRBD1. The CDR3 spans 16 residues. V lost 4 bases to trimming and J lost 3 bases; unmatched junction nucleotides: 4. Germline-derived CDR1 and CDR2 are LGHDT and YNNKEL (reference sequence). CDR3 nucleotides: TGTGCCAGCAGCCCAAGGGACAGGGTCTATAATTCACCCCTCCACTTT. As protein: CASSPRDRVYNSPLHF.

The CDR3 region is CASSPPAQWSF. The DNA for the CDR3 is TGTGCCAGCAGTCCTCCAGCTCAGTGGAGCTTT. The J gene is TRBJ1-6, the V gene TRBV21-1. TRBV21-1 is an annotated pseudogene. The length of the CDR3 is 11 residues.